One sample yielded the 14 T cell receptor beta chains listed below, sequenced in a study of shared clonotypes between healthy human individuals. Here immunoSEQ multiplex PCR was the method, and the copy in TCRdb shows in-frame clones only, minus some. The sample lists hundreds of thousands of clones, about 96% occurring once. Input material: memory CD8+ T cells sorted from blood. Subset specified: CD45RO+ cells pooled with CCR7-negative TemRA cells. The receptors stem from a young man in good health.

The V and J genes are TRBV6-1 and TRBJ2-7; 9 bases map to TRBD1. The J segment lost 2 bases and the V segment lost 2 bases, leaving 1 base of the junction unmatched. From germline, CDR1 is MNHNS and CDR2 SASEGT. The CDR3 covers 14 residues. CDR3 region: CASSEYRGPYEQYF. CDR3 coding DNA: TGTGCCAGCAGTGAATACAGGGGGCCCTACGAGCAGTACTTC.

The J gene is TRBJ1-1, the V gene TRBV28; 7 bases agree with TRBD1. V dropped 6 bases and J dropped 7; count of bases not matched to a gene: 11. Germline V gives CDR1 MDHEN, CDR2 SYDVKM. The CDR3 spans 14 residues. The CDR3 here is CASREGALGVEAFF. The CDR3 coding sequence is TGTGCCAGCAGGGAGGGGGCCTTAGGTGTTGAAGCTTTCTTT.

The J gene is TRBJ1-5, the V gene TRBV19; the D is unclear. CDR1 and CDR2 (germline): LNHDA, SQIVND (reference sequence). V shed 5 bases and J shed 4 bases, with 9 bases lying between them. The CDR3 has 13 amino acids. CDR3 bases: TGTGCCAGTAGTCGGATGGCGAATCAGCCCCAGCATTTT. Amino acid sequence: CASSRMANQPQHF.

J is TRBJ1-3 and V is TRBV29-1, with 9 bases identical to TRBD1. J was trimmed by 3 bases and V by 3 bases; bases with no gene match: 9. CDR3 size: 16 residues. CDR1 and CDR2 (germline): SQVTM, ANQGSEA. CDR3 DNA sequence: TGCAGCGTTGAGACCGGGACAGGGAGGAATGGAAACACCATATATTTT. Its protein product is CSVETGTGRNGNTIYF. The full variable domain, its missing parts supplied by reference TRBV29-1 and TRBJ1-3, is SAVISQKPSRDICQRGTSLTIQCQVDSQVTMMFWYRQQPGQSLTLIATANQGSEATYESGFVIDKFPISRPNLTFSTLTVSNMSPEDSSIYLCSVETGTGRNGNTIYFGEGSWLTVV.

CDR3 nucleotides: TGTGCCACCCCACAGGGAAATGGCTACACCTTC. It is translated as CATPQGNGYTF. V gene TRBV28 combines with J gene TRBJ1-2; perhaps TRBD1 as D (6 bases). Trimming removed 10 bases from V and 6 bases from J, with 12 bases in between. The CDR3 sequence is 11 residues long. Per germline, CDR1 MDHEN and CDR2 SYDVKM.

The chain employs TRBV19 and TRBJ2-1; D is unclear. Deletions cut 9 bases from V and 9 bases from J, with 15 bases between. From germline, CDR1 is LNHDA and CDR2 SQIVND (reference sequence). The CDR3 is 12 residues long. CDR3 region: CASGSRRGEQFF. Here the CDR3 DNA reads TGTGCCAGCGGGTCCCGAAGAGGTGAGCAGTTCTTC.

The chain links TRBV4-1 to TRBJ2-7; 8 positions agree with TRBD1. There are 15 residues in the CDR3. Germline CDR1 reads MGHRA; CDR2 reads YSYEKL. V shed 3 bases and J 1 base; nucleotides not matched to a gene: 5. CDR3 sequence reads: CASSHAGTGSYEQYF. Written as DNA, the CDR3 is TGCGCCAGCAGCCACGCCGGGACAGGTTCCTACGAGCAGTACTTC.

The chain couples TRBV4-2 to TRBJ2-2, with D hard to call. Germline lookup yields CDR1 LGHNA and CDR2 YNFKEQ. V lost 0 bases, J lost 7 bases, and 6 bases lay in between. CDR3 length: 13 amino acids. The CDR3: CASSQDSRGELFF. For the CDR3, the DNA is TGTGCCAGCAGCCAAGATTCCCGCGGGGAGCTGTTTTTT.

The chain carries TRBV6-1 and TRBJ2-5; a weak D match, TRBD2 (5 bases). The V and J ends lost 2 bases and 5 bases respectively, with 12 bases between them. In germline, CDR1 is MNHNS, CDR2 SASEGT. The CDR3 length is 14 residues. This CDR3 reads CASSEWRVLETQYF. The DNA for the CDR3 is TGTGCCAGCAGTGAATGGCGGGTACTTGAGACCCAGTACTTC.

This sequence joins TRBV7-9 and TRBJ2-1; TRBD2 matches at 8 bases. The CDR3 extends over 16 amino acids. The germline V gene has CDR1 SEHNR and CDR2 FQNEAQ (reference sequence). V shed 4 bases and J 1 base; nucleotides not matched to a gene: 6. The CDR3 DNA reads TGTGCCAGCAGCTCTTCCGGGAGGGGATCCTACAATGAGCAGTTCTTC. Its translation: CASSSSGRGSYNEQFF.

V gene TRBV19 combines with J gene TRBJ2-7; a weak D match, TRBD2 (5 bases). Germline CDR1 reads LNHDA; CDR2 reads SQIVND (reference sequence). The CDR3 sequence is 15 residues long. The V end was cut by 3 bases, the J end by 4 bases, with 16 bases between. The CDR3 spells CASSMGLAYGYEQYF. CDR3 in DNA: TGTGCCAGTAGTATGGGCCTAGCATACGGGTACGAGCAGTACTTC. The entire variable domain, with the rest obtained from reference TRBV19 and TRBJ2-7, is as follows: DGGITQSPKYLFRKEGQNVTLSCEQNLNHDAMYWYRQDPGQGLRLIYYSQIVNDFQKGDIAEGYSVSREKKESFPLTVTSAQKNPTAFYLCASSMGLAYGYEQYFGPGTRLTVT.

This clone was observed once. The chain employs TRBV27 and TRBJ2-7; D may be TRBD2 (5 bases). This CDR3 contains 11 residues. Trimming shortened V by 5 bases and J by 5 bases, and 7 bases separated the two germline ends. Germline V gene sequence: CDR1 MNHEY, CDR2 SMNVEV (reference sequence). CDR3 nucleotide sequence: TGTGCCAGCAGTACGCGGGACGAGCAGTACTTC. Translation: CASSTRDEQYF.

V gene TRBV30 combines with J gene TRBJ1-6; D is ambiguous. This CDR3 has 11 residues. V was clipped by 5 bases and J by 7 bases, with 6 bases between them. In germline, CDR1 is GTSNPN, CDR2 SVGIG (reference sequence). CDR3 region: CAWAENSPLHF. DNA for the CDR3: TGTGCCTGGGCCGAAAATTCACCCCTCCACTTT.

The chain couples TRBV5-8 to TRBJ2-7; D is perhaps TRBD1 (6 bases). CDR3 length: 16 residues. CDR1 and CDR2 (germline): SGHTS, YDEGEE. V was trimmed by 9 bases and J by 0 bases, leaving 22 bases between them. The CDR3 sequence: CAIKRGTPLSSYEQYF. In DNA form, the CDR3 reads TGTGCCATCAAAAGGGGGACACCCCTCAGCTCCTACGAGCAGTACTTC. The full variable domain, with the rest looked up from reference TRBV5-8 and TRBJ2-7, is EAGVTQSPTHLIKTRGQQATLRCSPISGHTSVYWYQQALGLGLQFLLWYDEGEERNRGNFPPRFSGRQFPNYSSELNVNALELEDSALYLCAIKRGTPLSSYEQYFGPGTRLTVT.